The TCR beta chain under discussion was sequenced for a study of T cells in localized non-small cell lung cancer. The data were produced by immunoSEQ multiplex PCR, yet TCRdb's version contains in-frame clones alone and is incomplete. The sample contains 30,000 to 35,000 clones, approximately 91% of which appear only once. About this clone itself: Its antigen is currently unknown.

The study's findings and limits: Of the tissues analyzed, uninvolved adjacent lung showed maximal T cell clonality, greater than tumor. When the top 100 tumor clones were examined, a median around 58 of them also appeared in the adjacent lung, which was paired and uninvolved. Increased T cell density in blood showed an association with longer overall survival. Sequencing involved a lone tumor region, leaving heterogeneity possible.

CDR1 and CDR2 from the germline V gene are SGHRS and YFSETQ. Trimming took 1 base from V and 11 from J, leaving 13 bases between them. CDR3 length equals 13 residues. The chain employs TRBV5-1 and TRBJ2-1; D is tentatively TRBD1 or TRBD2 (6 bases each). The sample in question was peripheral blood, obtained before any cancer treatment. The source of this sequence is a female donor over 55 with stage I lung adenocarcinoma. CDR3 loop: CASSLFGGRKQFF. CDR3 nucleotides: TGCGCCAGCAGCTTGTTTGGGGGGCGCAAGCAGTTCTTC.